This T cell receptor beta chain comes out of a study of cytomegalovirus exposure and HLA in healthy donors. Study observations and caveats: Judged likely to be a sequencing artifact was a cluster of highly shared sequence variants. Per a later analysis, roughly 17,000 TCR beta sequences showed association with HLA alleles at 0.05 false discovery rate. The study recorded over 150 TCR beta chains that were cytomegalovirus-associated.

The PCR ran on 60 Vbeta and 13 Jbeta primers. Method: immunoSEQ multiplex PCR; TCRdb's copy keeps in-frame clones and lacks some. The data show 100,000 to 150,000 clones, roughly three quarters seen once. The CDR3 extends over 14 amino acids. CDR1 is MNHEY, CDR2 SVGAGI, per germline. J lost 5 bases, V lost 6 bases, and 8 bases had no gene match. Remarks on this clone: Its antigen is still unknown.

This receptor was taken from a woman in her sixties or seventies in good health and CMV-seronegative. Sequenced input: PBMCs. This chain joins TRBV6-5 and TRBJ1-1; TRBD1 agrees at 8 bases. The CDR3 DNA follows: TGTGCCAGCAGGCCACAGGGGGGAGGGACTGAAGCTTTCTTT. Its protein product is CASRPQGGGTEAFF.